This paragraph reports one TCR beta chain. The authors made the TRB cDNA libraries by 5' RACE using UMI labels. With the 5' RACE reads reprocessed, TCRdb shows one record per CDR3 protein and no DNA. The listing records over 100,000 distinct CDR3 sequences. This record belongs to a study of CXCR3-negative and CXCR3-positive naive CD8 T cells. The CDR3 loop spans 15 amino acids. Germline V CDR1 and CDR2: SQVTM, ANQGSEA. This TCR was sampled from a human donor in good health. Some clones in this sample may be carry-over from other donors' samples. V and J are TRBV29-1 and TRBJ1-1. Sequenced: naive CXCR3- CD8+ T cells from blood. Noted subset: CD45RO-CCR7+CD27+CD95- naive CD8+ T cells lacking CXCR3 (TNR3-). This CDR3 is CSVEDLVGFNTEAFF. The complete variable domain, with remaining parts taken from reference TRBV29-1 and TRBJ1-1, reads SAVISQKPSRDICQRGTSLTIQCQVDSQVTMMFWYRQQPGQSLTLIATANQGSEATYESGFVIDKFPISRPNLTFSTLTVSNMSPEDSSIYLCSVEDLVGFNTEAFFGQGTRLTVV.